The sequence of this T cell receptor (beta chain) was determined in a study of shared T cell receptors in the human thymus. The V and J ends lost 2 bases and 0 bases, in that order; junction bases with no gene match: 9. CDR1 and CDR2 from the germline V gene are MGHRA and YSYEKL. The CDR3 spans 18 residues. The data were produced by immunoSEQ multiplex PCR, yet TCRdb's version contains in-frame clones alone and is incomplete. The repertoire holds 700,000 to 750,000 clones, 70% to 90% seen once, with roughly 0.01% in the top ten. This sample was also put to use in a study of human thymus T cells. That work contributes: Resections removed during corrective heart surgery provided the thymus tissue used. V and J genes seemed to be used with bias in thymic and blood repertoires. Related studies found that unrelated individuals share highly overlapping thymic repertoires.

The V call is TRBV4-1, the J call TRBJ1-4; TRBD1 agrees at 7 bases. The sample was thymocytes. This clonotype originated in a girl less than two years old with a congenital heart defect. CDR3 residues: CASSQNRQGSATNEKLFF. The CDR3 DNA reads TGCGCCAGCAGCCAAAACCGACAGGGCTCCGCAACTAATGAAAAACTGTTTTTT.